This T cell receptor beta chain is drawn from a study of yellow fever vaccine responses in identical twins. The CDR3 loop spans 14 amino acids. Germline V gene lookup returns CDR1 SQVTM and CDR2 ANQGSEA. V lost 6 bases and J 4 bases, leaving 17 bases between the germline ends. Findings and limits, study-wide: Reportedly, the T cell response mounted by twins to vaccine seemed partly convergent, partly personalized.

A remark on this clonotype: What it binds is unknown.

TCRdb reprocessed the RT-PCR reads via MiXCR and lists one record per CDR3 protein. The sample contains several hundred distinct CDR3 sequences, 80% of which appear only once. V gene TRBV29-1 combines with J gene TRBJ2-3, with D unclear. The TCR originated in a female donor who received the yellow fever vaccine. The source was T cells from blood (PBMCs), unsorted or a sorted subset (not recorded which), collected before or after yellow fever vaccination (not recorded which). DNA for the CDR3: TGCAGCGTCTCAAGGGCAATTGGGGCAGATACGCAGTATTTT. Amino acid sequence: CSVSRAIGADTQYF.